This T cell receptor beta chain was found in a study of T cells in Graves' hyperthyroidism and ophthalmopathy. Clinical symptoms, serum thyroxine, TRAb, thyroid ultrasound and orbital computed tomography informed diagnoses. Amplified regions were TCR beta CDR3 sequences from RNA transcripts. HTBI primers were the set used in a first-round RT-PCR of the TCR CDR3. TCRdb independently ran MiXCR on the multiplex PCR reads; one entry per CDR3 protein. Of some 570,000 distinct CDR3 sequences detected, about 15% appear once; the ten largest clones hold approximately 15%. This clonotype originated in a woman aged 18-35 years with Graves' ophthalmopathy. Sequencing input: blood.

The CDR3 DNA is TGTGCCACCAGCAGGAGAGGGGATGTCTACAATGAGCAGTTCTTC. It is translated as CATSRRGDVYNEQFF. V usage is TRBV15 and J usage is TRBJ2-1; D assignment may be TRBD1 or TRBD2 (5 bases each). CDR1 and CDR2 (germline): LNHNV, YYDKDF (reference sequence). V was shortened by 3 bases and J by 3 bases, with 12 bases between the two germline ends. This CDR3 has 15 amino acids.